A selection of T cell receptor beta chains follows, all from one sample in a study of blood T cell repertoires in COVID-19. The repertoire was sequenced with immunoSEQ multiplex PCR; TCRdb's copy has only in-frame clones and lacks some. The data hold roughly 87,000 clones, with 70% to 85% observed a single time. The material sequenced was peripheral blood. The receptors shown here come from a woman between 45 and 65 years old with acute or convalescent COVID-19. CDR3s include the opening cysteine and the closing phenylalanine or tryptophan. Fields, in order: CDR3 length, clone size, V gene, D gene, J gene, CDR3 DNA, CDR3 protein. The D gene is left open where the match is weak. Rows give clone size only sometimes, using once, few, many, or a class for an expanded clone.

length: 14
size: .
V: TRBV2
D: .
J: TRBJ1-1
DNA: TGTGCCAGCAGTGGCCGGACAGCGGTCGCTGAAGCTTTCTTT
CDR3: CASSGRTAVAEAFF

length: 13
size: few
V: TRBV2
D: TRBD1
J: TRBJ1-3
DNA: TGTGCCAGAGGGGGACAGGGCGAAAACACCATATATTTT
CDR3: CARGGQGENTIYF

length: 13
size: .
V: TRBV27
D: .
J: TRBJ2-3
DNA: TGTGCCAGCAGTTCGGACTCGTGGGATACGCAGTATTTT
CDR3: CASSSDSWDTQYF

length: 15
size: few
V: TRBV6-2/TRBV6-3
D: TRBD1
J: TRBJ2-7
DNA: TGTGCCAGCAGTTACATGGGACAGCCCCCCTACGAGCAGTACTTC
CDR3: CASSYMGQPPYEQYF

length: 15
size: .
V: TRBV19
D: TRBD2
J: TRBJ2-1
DNA: TGTGCCAGTAGTATAGTGGATAGCGGGGGTGATGAGCAGTTCTTC
CDR3: CASSIVDSGGDEQFF

length: 15
size: few
V: TRBV3-1/TRBV3-2
D: TRBD1
J: TRBJ1-2
DNA: TGTGCCAGCAGTTGTAAGACAGGGGCGAACTATGGCTACACCTTC
CDR3: CASSCKTGANYGYTF

length: 15
size: .
V: TRBV19
D: .
J: TRBJ1-4
DNA: TGTGCCAGTAGCGCACCGGGATACGCACATGAAAAACTGTTTTTT
CDR3: CASSAPGYAHEKLFF

length: 15
size: .
V: TRBV7-9
D: .
J: TRBJ2-1
DNA: TGTGCCAGCAGCTTCTTAAAGGGGTCCGGCGGTGAGCAGTTCTTC
CDR3: CASSFLKGSGGEQFF

length: 14
size: once
V: TRBV10-3
D: TRBD2
J: TRBJ2-1
DNA: TGTGCCATCAGTGCAACTAGCGGGCACAATGAGCAGTTCTTC
CDR3: CAISATSGHNEQFF

length: 15
size: .
V: TRBV2
D: TRBD2
J: TRBJ2-7
DNA: TGTGCCAGCAGTACTTTGGGACTAGTTGATTACGAGCAGTACTTC
CDR3: CASSTLGLVDYEQYF

length: 13
size: .
V: TRBV28
D: .
J: TRBJ1-5
DNA: TGTGCCGGAACAGGGAATAGCAATCAGCCCCAGCATTTT
CDR3: CAGTGNSNQPQHF

length: 12
size: .
V: TRBV28
D: .
J: TRBJ1-2
DNA: TGTGCCAGCAGTCCTCTAAGCTATGGCTACACCTTC
CDR3: CASSPLSYGYTF

length: 15
size: .
V: TRBV6-6
D: TRBD1
J: TRBJ1-3
DNA: TGTGCCAGCGGAAGACAGGGGGCTCCTGGAAACACCATATATTTT
CDR3: CASGRQGAPGNTIYF

length: 16
size: .
V: TRBV7-2
D: TRBD1
J: TRBJ1-4
DNA: TGTGCCAGCAGCTTAGGAGGGGGCTTGTTCGGTGAAAAACTGTTTTTT
CDR3: CASSLGGGLFGEKLFF

length: 13
size: .
V: TRBV15
D: .
J: TRBJ2-2
DNA: TGTGCCACCAGCTTTCAGGGTCAGGGGGAGCTGTTTTTT
CDR3: CATSFQGQGELFF

length: 13
size: once
V: TRBV4-3
D: .
J: TRBJ1-1
DNA: TGCGCCAGCAGCCAAGAGAAGGGGCTCGAAGCTTTCTTT
CDR3: CASSQEKGLEAFF

length: 13
size: once
V: TRBV28
D: .
J: TRBJ1-1
DNA: TGTGCCAGCGGAAGGGACACGAACACTGAAGCTTTCTTT
CDR3: CASGRDTNTEAFF

length: 12
size: .
V: TRBV12-3/TRBV12-4
D: .
J: TRBJ1-1
DNA: .
CDR3: CASSSSTGKAFF

length: 15
size: .
V: TRBV7-2
D: TRBD1
J: TRBJ2-7
DNA: TGTGCCAGCAGCTTAGGGTGGCCAGGGGGCCGGGAGCAGTACTTC
CDR3: CASSLGWPGGREQYF

length: 14
size: few
V: TRBV6-1
D: .
J: TRBJ2-7
DNA: TGTGCCAGCAGTGAGGGGGACATAGCCTACGAGCAGTACTTC
CDR3: CASSEGDIAYEQYF

length: 14
size: few
V: TRBV15
D: .
J: TRBJ1-6
DNA: TGTGCCACCAGCAAGAAGGGGATTGATTCACCCCTCCACTTT
CDR3: CATSKKGIDSPLHF

length: 15
size: .
V: TRBV6-2/TRBV6-3
D: TRBD1
J: TRBJ2-7
DNA: TGTGCCAGCAGTTACAGAAACAGGGGAGCGAGTGAGCAGTACTTC
CDR3: CASSYRNRGASEQYF

length: 13
size: .
V: TRBV5-4
D: .
J: TRBJ2-6
DNA: TGTGCCAGCAGTCCCGACAGGGCCAACGTCCTGACTTTC
CDR3: CASSPDRANVLTF

length: 11
size: .
V: TRBV28
D: .
J: TRBJ2-5
DNA: TGTGCCAGCAGTTTAACTGAGACCCAGTACTTC
CDR3: CASSLTETQYF

length: 15
size: .
V: TRBV18
D: TRBD1
J: TRBJ2-7
DNA: TGTGCCAGCTCACCGACAGGGAAACCGAGCCACGAGCAGTACTTC
CDR3: CASSPTGKPSHEQYF

length: 17
size: .
V: TRBV4-3
D: .
J: TRBJ2-1
DNA: TGCGCCAGCAGCCAAGATGGGGCGGGGGCCAAGGGCAATGAGCAGTTCTTC
CDR3: CASSQDGAGAKGNEQFF

length: 16
size: .
V: TRBV5-1
D: .
J: TRBJ2-1
DNA: TGCGCCAGCAGCTTGTCTACAGGTCAATCCTACAATGAGCAGTTCTTC
CDR3: CASSLSTGQSYNEQFF

length: 14
size: .
V: TRBV5-5
D: .
J: TRBJ1-2
DNA: TGTGCCAGCAGTCTGGCCAGGTATAACTATGGCTACACCTTC
CDR3: CASSLARYNYGYTF

length: 14
size: .
V: TRBV4-2
D: .
J: TRBJ2-5
DNA: TGTGCCAGCAGCCAGTCAGGGGTCGGCGAGACCCAGTACTTC
CDR3: CASSQSGVGETQYF

length: 14
size: .
V: TRBV27
D: TRBD1
J: TRBJ1-1
DNA: TGTGCCAGCAGTTTCCGGCCCGGGACAGCCGAAGCTTTCTTT
CDR3: CASSFRPGTAEAFF

length: 19
size: .
V: TRBV14
D: TRBD1
J: TRBJ1-2
DNA: TGTGCCAGCAGCCGTTTTCCCGGGACAGGGGGAAGAATACGGGGTGGCTACACCTTC
CDR3: CASSRFPGTGGRIRGGYTF

length: 15
size: .
V: TRBV28
D: .
J: TRBJ1-1
DNA: TGTGCCAGCAGTTACGAACAGGGCAGCGGGGCTGAAGCTTTCTTT
CDR3: CASSYEQGSGAEAFF

length: 14
size: .
V: TRBV29-1
D: .
J: TRBJ2-3
DNA: TGCAGCGTTGAAAGCGGGTATCACACAGATACGCAGTATTTT
CDR3: CSVESGYHTDTQYF

length: 15
size: once
V: TRBV5-1
D: .
J: TRBJ1-5
DNA: TGCGCCAGCAGCTTGGTTCCGGGAAACAATCAGCCCCAGCATTTT
CDR3: CASSLVPGNNQPQHF

length: 14
size: .
V: TRBV11-2
D: TRBD1
J: TRBJ1-2
DNA: TGTGCCAGCAGCTTAAGGGACAGCCTCGGGGGCTACACCTTC
CDR3: CASSLRDSLGGYTF

length: 15
size: once
V: TRBV4-1
D: TRBD2
J: TRBJ2-2
DNA: TGCGCCAGCAGCTTTCGGACTAGAAACACCGGGGAGCTGTTTTTT
CDR3: CASSFRTRNTGELFF

length: 15
size: .
V: TRBV24-1
D: .
J: TRBJ2-5
DNA: TGTGCCACTTCGAGAGGGGGGACAGACGAAGAGACCCAGTACTTC
CDR3: CATSRGGTDEETQYF

length: 15
size: .
V: TRBV4-3
D: TRBD1
J: TRBJ1-2
DNA: TGCGCCAGCAGCCATACGGACAGGGTAGACTATGGCTACACCTTC
CDR3: CASSHTDRVDYGYTF

length: 14
size: .
V: TRBV6-1
D: .
J: TRBJ1-5
DNA: TGTGCCAGCAGTGAAGTAGATAGCAATCAGCCCCAGCATTTT
CDR3: CASSEVDSNQPQHF

length: 13
size: .
V: TRBV6-5
D: .
J: TRBJ1-3
DNA: TGTGCCAGCAGTTCCCGGACAGGAAACACCATATATTTT
CDR3: CASSSRTGNTIYF

length: 18
size: .
V: TRBV7-2
D: TRBD1
J: TRBJ1-1
DNA: TGTGCCAGCAGCTTAGTACCTCCCGGGACAGCAATGAACACTGAAGCTTTCTTT
CDR3: CASSLVPPGTAMNTEAFF

length: 15
size: .
V: TRBV28
D: .
J: TRBJ2-7
DNA: TGTGCCAGCAACATTGGGCCAGCCTCGACCTACGAGCAGTACTTC
CDR3: CASNIGPASTYEQYF

length: 15
size: .
V: TRBV19
D: TRBD1
J: TRBJ1-5
DNA: TGTGCCAGTAGTGTCGGGACAGGGGGTAATCAGCCCCAGCATTTT
CDR3: CASSVGTGGNQPQHF

length: 14
size: few
V: TRBV7-2
D: TRBD1
J: TRBJ1-2
DNA: TGTGCCAGCAGTCGGGACAGGGGAGGCTATGGCTACACCTTC
CDR3: CASSRDRGGYGYTF

length: 13
size: .
V: TRBV25-1
D: TRBD1
J: TRBJ2-1
DNA: TGTGCCAGCAGTGCTGGACAGGGAGGAGAGCAGTTCTTC
CDR3: CASSAGQGGEQFF

length: 14
size: .
V: TRBV7-2
D: .
J: TRBJ1-1
DNA: TGTGCCAGCAGCTTATATTTCAGGGGCACTGAAGCTTTCTTT
CDR3: CASSLYFRGTEAFF

length: 13
size: once
V: TRBV2
D: .
J: TRBJ1-1
DNA: TGTGCCAGCAGACCACAGGGATATATCGGAGCTTTCTTT
CDR3: CASRPQGYIGAFF

length: 15
size: once
V: TRBV5-1
D: .
J: TRBJ1-5
DNA: TGCGCCAGCAGCTCGGGGTTAGATAGCAATCAGCCCCAGCATTTT
CDR3: CASSSGLDSNQPQHF

length: 14
size: .
V: TRBV27
D: TRBD1
J: TRBJ1-2
DNA: TGTGCCAGCAGCTCAGGGGGTACGGGCTATGGCTACACCTTC
CDR3: CASSSGGTGYGYTF

length: 14
size: .
V: TRBV28
D: TRBD1
J: TRBJ1-2
DNA: TGTGCCAGCAGACTAACAGGGGGGGGCTATGGCTACACCTTC
CDR3: CASRLTGGGYGYTF

length: 17
size: .
V: TRBV4-1
D: TRBD1
J: TRBJ1-6
DNA: TGCGCCAGCAGCCAAGAGGTCACAGGGGGCGCGGATTCACCCCTCCACTTT
CDR3: CASSQEVTGGADSPLHF